This T cell receptor (beta chain) appears in the sequencing data of a study of T cells in localized non-small cell lung cancer. The protocol was immunoSEQ multiplex PCR, while the TCRdb copy is restricted to in-frame clones and leaves out a portion. In the table there are tens of thousands of clones, roughly 86% of which are singletons. For this clone: The antigen remains undetermined.

Study findings and constraints: Peak T cell clonality was found in uninvolved adjacent lung, exceeding tumor. Higher blood T cell density went with longer overall survival.

Germline V CDR1 and CDR2: ENHRY, SYGVKD. Trimming shortened V by 7 bases and J by 9 bases, and 12 bases separated the two germline ends. This CDR3 is built from 11 residues. Sequencing was performed on peripheral blood, taken before any cancer treatment. This receptor was taken from a female donor older than 55 with stage I lung adenocarcinoma. The rearrangement uses TRBV10-3 and TRBJ1-1; no clear D. CDR3 in DNA: TGTGCCATCAACGACGGCGCAAAAGCTTTCTTT. Its translation: CAINDGAKAFF.